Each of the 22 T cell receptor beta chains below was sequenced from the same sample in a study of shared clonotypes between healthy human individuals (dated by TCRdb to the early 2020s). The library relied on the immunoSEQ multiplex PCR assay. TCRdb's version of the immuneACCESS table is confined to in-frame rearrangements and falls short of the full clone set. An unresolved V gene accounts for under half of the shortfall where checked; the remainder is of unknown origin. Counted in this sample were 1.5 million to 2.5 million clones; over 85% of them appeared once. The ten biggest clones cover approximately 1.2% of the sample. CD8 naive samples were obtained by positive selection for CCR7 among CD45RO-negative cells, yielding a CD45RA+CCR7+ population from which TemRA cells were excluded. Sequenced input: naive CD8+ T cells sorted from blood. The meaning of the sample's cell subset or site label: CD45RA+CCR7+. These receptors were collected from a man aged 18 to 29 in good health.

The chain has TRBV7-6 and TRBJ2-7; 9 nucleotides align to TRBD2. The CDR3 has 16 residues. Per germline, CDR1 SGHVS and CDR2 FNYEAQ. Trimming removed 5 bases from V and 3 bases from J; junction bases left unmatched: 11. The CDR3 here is CASSPPKASGDYEQYF. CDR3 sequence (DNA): TGTGCCAGCAGCCCCCCCAAGGCTAGCGGGGACTACGAGCAGTACTTC.

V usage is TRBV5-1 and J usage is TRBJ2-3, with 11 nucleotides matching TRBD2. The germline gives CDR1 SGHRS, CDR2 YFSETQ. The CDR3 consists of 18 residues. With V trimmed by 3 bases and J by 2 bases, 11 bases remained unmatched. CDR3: CASSSTPGLAVTTDTQYF. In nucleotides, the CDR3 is TGCGCCAGCAGCTCCACCCCGGGACTAGCGGTGACCACAGATACGCAGTATTTT.

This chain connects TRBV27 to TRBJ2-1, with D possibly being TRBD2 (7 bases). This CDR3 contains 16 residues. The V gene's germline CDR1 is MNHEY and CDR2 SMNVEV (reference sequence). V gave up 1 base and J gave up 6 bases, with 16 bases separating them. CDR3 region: CASSLLYGGPPNEQFF. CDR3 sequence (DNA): TGTGCCAGCAGTTTATTGTACGGGGGGCCTCCCAATGAGCAGTTCTTC.

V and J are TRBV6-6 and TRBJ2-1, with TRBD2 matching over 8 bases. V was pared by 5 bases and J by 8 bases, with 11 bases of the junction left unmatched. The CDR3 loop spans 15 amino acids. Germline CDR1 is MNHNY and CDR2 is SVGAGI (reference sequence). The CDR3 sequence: CASSPAGDGADEQFF. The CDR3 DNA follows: TGTGCCAGCAGTCCAGCGGGGGACGGGGCCGATGAGCAGTTCTTC.

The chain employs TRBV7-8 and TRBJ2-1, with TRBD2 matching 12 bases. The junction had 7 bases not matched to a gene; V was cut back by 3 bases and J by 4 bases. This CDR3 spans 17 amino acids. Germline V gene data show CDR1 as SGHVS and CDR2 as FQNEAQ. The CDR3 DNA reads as TGTGCCAGCAGCTTCCTAGCGGGGGGGCCGAAGTACAATGAGCAGTTCTTC. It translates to CASSFLAGGPKYNEQFF.

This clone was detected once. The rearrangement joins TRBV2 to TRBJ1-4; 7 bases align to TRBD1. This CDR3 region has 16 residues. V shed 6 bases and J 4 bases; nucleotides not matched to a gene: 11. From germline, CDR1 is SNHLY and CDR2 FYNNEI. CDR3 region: CASRSPRTGVNEKLFF. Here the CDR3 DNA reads TGTGCCAGCAGATCCCCCCGGACAGGCGTTAATGAAAAACTGTTTTTT.

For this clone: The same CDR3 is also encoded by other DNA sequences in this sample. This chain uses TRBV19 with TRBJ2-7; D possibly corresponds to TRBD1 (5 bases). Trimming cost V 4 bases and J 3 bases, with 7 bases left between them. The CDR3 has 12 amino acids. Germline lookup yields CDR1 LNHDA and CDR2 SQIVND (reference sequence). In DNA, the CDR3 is TGTGCCAGTAGTACAGGGCTCTACGAGCAGTACTTC. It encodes CASSTGLYEQYF.

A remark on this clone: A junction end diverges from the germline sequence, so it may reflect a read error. The DNA of the CDR3 is TGTGCCAGCAGTGAACTGTTGGCTAACTATGGCTGCACCTTC. Translated, it gives CASSELLANYGCTF. The rearrangement links TRBV2 to TRBJ1-2; D is unclear. From germline, CDR1 is SNHLY and CDR2 FYNNEI. CDR3 size: 14 residues.

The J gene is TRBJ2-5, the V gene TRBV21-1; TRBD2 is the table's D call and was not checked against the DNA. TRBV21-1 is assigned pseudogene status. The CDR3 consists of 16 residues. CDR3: CASSKADSGDQETQYF. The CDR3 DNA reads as TGTGCCAGCAGCAAAGCTGATAGCGGGGATCAAGAGACCCAGTACTTC.

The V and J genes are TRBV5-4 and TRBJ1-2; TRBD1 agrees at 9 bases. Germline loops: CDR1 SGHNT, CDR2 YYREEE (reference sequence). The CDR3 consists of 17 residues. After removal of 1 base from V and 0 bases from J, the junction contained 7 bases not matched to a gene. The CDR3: CASSLLGQGPTNYGYTF. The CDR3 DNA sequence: TGTGCCAGCAGCTTGCTAGGACAGGGGCCAACTAACTATGGCTACACCTTC.

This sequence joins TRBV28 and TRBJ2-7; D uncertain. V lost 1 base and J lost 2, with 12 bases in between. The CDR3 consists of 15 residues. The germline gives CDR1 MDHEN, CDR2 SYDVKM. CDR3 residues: CASSLSGPVAYEQYF. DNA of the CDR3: TGTGCCAGCAGTTTATCGGGTCCGGTGGCCTACGAGCAGTACTTC. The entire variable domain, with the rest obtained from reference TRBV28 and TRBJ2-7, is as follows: DVKVTQSSRYLVKRTGEKVFLECVQDMDHENMFWYRQDPGLGLRLIYFSYDVKMKEKGDIPEGYSVSREKKERFSLILESASTNQTSMYLCASSLSGPVAYEQYFGPGTRLTVT.

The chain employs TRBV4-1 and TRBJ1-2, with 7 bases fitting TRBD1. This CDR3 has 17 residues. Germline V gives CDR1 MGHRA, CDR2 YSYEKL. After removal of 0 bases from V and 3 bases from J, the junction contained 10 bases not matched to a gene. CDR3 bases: TGCGCCAGCAGCCAAGAAGACAGGGCAAGCCTCTACTATGGCTACACCTTC. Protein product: CASSQEDRASLYYGYTF.

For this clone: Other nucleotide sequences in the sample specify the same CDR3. CDR3 coding DNA: TGTGCCAGCAGTGAGACAGGTTCCTACGAGCAGTACTTC. Its protein is CASSETGSYEQYF. The V and J genes are TRBV6-1 and TRBJ2-7; possible D gene TRBD1, 6 bases. The CDR3 is 13 amino acids. Germline lookup yields CDR1 MNHNS and CDR2 SASEGT. V lost 3 bases to trimming and J lost 1 base, with 7 bases between them.

CDR3 in amino acids: CASSLNYNSYEQYF. DNA for the CDR3: TGTGCCAGCAGCCTAAACTACAACTCCTACGAGCAGTACTTC. The V call is TRBV9, the J call TRBJ2-7; D is ambiguous. Trimming removed 4 bases from V and 0 bases from J, with 11 bases in between. Germline V gene lookup returns CDR1 SGDLS and CDR2 YYNGEE. CDR3 length: 14 residues.

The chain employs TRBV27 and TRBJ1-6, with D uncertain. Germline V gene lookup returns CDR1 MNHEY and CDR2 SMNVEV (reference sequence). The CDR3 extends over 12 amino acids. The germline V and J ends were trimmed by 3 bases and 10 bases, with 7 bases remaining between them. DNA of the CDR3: TGTGCCAGCAGTTTTCATGGCTCACCCCTCCACTTT. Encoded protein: CASSFHGSPLHF.

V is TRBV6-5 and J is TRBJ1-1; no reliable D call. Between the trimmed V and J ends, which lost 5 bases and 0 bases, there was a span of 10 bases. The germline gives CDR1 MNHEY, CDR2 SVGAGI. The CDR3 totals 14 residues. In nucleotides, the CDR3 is TGTGCCAGCAGTACACTCGGATTGAACACTGAAGCTTTCTTT. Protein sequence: CASSTLGLNTEAFF.

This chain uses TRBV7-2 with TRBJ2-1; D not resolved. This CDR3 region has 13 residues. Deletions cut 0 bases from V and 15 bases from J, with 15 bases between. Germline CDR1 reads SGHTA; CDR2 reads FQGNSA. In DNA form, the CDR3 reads TGTGCCAGCAGCTTAGCTCTGGCCGCTACTTGGTTCTTC. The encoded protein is CASSLALAATWFF.

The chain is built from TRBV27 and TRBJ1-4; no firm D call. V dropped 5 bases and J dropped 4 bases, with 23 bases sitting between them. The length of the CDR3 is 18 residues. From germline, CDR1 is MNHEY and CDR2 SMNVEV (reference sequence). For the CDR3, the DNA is TGTGCCAGCAGTACCACAGCCGCTCTTTCCCAAATTAATGAAAAACTGTTTTTT. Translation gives CASSTTAALSQINEKLFF.

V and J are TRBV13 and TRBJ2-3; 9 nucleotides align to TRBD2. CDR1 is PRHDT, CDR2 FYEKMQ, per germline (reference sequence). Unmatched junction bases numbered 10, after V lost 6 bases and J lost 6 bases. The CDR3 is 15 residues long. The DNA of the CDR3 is TGTGCCAGCAGTCTTCTAGCGGGAATGGGGGATACGCAGTATTTT. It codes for CASSLLAGMGDTQYF.

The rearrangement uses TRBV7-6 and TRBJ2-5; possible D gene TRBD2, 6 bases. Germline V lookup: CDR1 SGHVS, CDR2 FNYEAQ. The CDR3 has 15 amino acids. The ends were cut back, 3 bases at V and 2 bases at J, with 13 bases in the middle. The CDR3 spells CASSFTPGAQETQYF. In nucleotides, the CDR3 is TGTGCCAGCAGCTTCACCCCGGGAGCACAAGAGACCCAGTACTTC.

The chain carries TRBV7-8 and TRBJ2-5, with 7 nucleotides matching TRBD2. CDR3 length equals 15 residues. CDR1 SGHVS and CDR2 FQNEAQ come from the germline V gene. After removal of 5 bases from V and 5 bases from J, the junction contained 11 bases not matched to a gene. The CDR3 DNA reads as TGTGCCAGCAGCGGAGATGGGATTAGCGGGGAGACCCAGTACTTC. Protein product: CASSGDGISGETQYF.

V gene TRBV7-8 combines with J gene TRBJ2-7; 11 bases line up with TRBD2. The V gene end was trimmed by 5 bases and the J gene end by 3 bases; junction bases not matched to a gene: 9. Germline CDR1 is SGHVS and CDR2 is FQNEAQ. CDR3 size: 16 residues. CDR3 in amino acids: CASSQTSGGIRYEQYF. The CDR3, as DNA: TGTGCCAGCAGCCAAACTAGCGGGGGAATCCGCTACGAGCAGTACTTC.